The 5 T cell receptor beta chains listed next were all sequenced from one sample in a study of T cell repertoires in cytomegalovirus infection (dated by TCRdb to between 2018 and 2020). The antigens of these receptors remain unknown. The treatment or condition label corresponds to: in vitro stimulation with specific CMV peptide epitopes to enrich CMV-specific T cells. Sequencing was carried out with an Illumina HiSeq 1500. TCRdb's own reprocessing of the public reads used fastp at Q25 and MiXCR and kept productive beta chains. Every distinct CDR3 protein forms one entry, paired with its most common genes and DNA. This sample lists 370,000 or so distinct CDR3 sequences; 34% were detected once. The ten largest clonotypes hold about 13% of the sample. This specimen consisted of cultured PBMCs, obtained from culture after CMV antigen stimulation. The receptors shown here come from a human donor in good health (CMV status not recorded). Some clones in this sample may be carry-over from other donors' samples.

The DNA for the CDR3 is TGTGCCAGCAGTTCCTCAACAGGGGGCGGTTCACCCCTCCACTTT. Translated: CASSSSTGGGSPLHF. The chain uses TRBV27 and TRBJ1-6; 9 bases are shared with TRBD1. Germline lookup yields CDR1 MNHEY and CDR2 SMNVEV (reference sequence). The length of the CDR3 is 15 residues. Trimming at V came to 4 bases and at J to 9 bases, leaving 7 bases not matched to a gene.

This clonotype was counted once. The genes are TRBV20-1 and TRBJ2-5; no definite D call. Germline CDR1 DFQATT, CDR2 SNEGSKA (reference sequence). The CDR3 extends over 14 amino acids. Trimming pared 2 bases from V and 5 bases from J, leaving 15 bases between. This chain's CDR3 is CSARRSDSSETQYF. CDR3 nucleotides: TGCAGTGCTAGACGTTCAGACTCGAGTGAGACCCAGTACTTC.

The rearrangement uses TRBV7-9 and TRBJ2-2, with TRBD2 identical over 12 bases. With V trimmed by 4 bases and J by 5 bases, 8 bases remained unmatched. Germline-derived CDR1 and CDR2 are SEHNR and FQNEAQ (reference sequence). The CDR3 is 17 residues long. CDR3 DNA: TGTGCCAGCAGCTCGACTAGCGGGAGTATGAGGACCGGGGAGCTGTTTTTT. It yields the protein CASSSTSGSMRTGELFF. The full variable domain, rest sourced from reference TRBV7-9 and TRBJ2-2, is DTGVSQNPRHKITKRGQNVTFRCDPISEHNRLYWYRQTLGQGPEFLTYFQNEAQLEKSRLLSDRFSAERPKGSFSTLEIQRTEQGDSAMYLCASSSTSGSMRTGELFFGEGSRLTVL.

This clonotype is a singleton in its sample. The chain couples TRBV7-9 to TRBJ1-5; TRBD1 matches 11 bases. The length of the CDR3 is 18 residues. Germline-derived CDR1 and CDR2 are SEHNR and FQNEAQ (reference sequence). V lost 1 base to trimming and J lost 5 bases; unmatched junction nucleotides: 10. The CDR3 DNA sequence: TGTGCCAGCAGCTTAGTTGGTATGGGACAGGGGGAAGATCAGCCCCAGCATTTT. It is translated as CASSLVGMGQGEDQPQHF.

This clonotype turned up a few times. The chain combines TRBV4-1 with TRBJ2-1; 9 bases agree with TRBD2. The CDR3 spans 15 residues. The germline gives CDR1 MGHRA, CDR2 YSYEKL. J was trimmed by 7 bases and V by 2 bases; bases with no gene match: 6. CDR3 residues: CASSQMGSGRNEQFF. The CDR3 DNA is TGCGCCAGCAGCCAAATGGGTAGCGGGAGAAATGAGCAGTTCTTC.